This T cell receptor (beta chain) was identified during a study of blood T cell repertoires in COVID-19. Study information: Samples representing acute and convalescent COVID-19 were sourced from the United States, Italy and Spain. T cells, B-cell-depleted T cells, or PBMCs provided the cDNA or gDNA that served as material.

As processed by the authors: Amplification with reference gene primers provided the estimates of nucleated cell counts. TCRdb's copy holds only in-frame clones and misses some; the assay was immunoSEQ multiplex PCR. From that table come the V and J calls and clone size; the DNA was used to work out D and trimming. The sample lists about 280,000 clones; 87% were seen once. With 1 base removed from V and 8 bases from J, the gap between germline ends came to 8 bases. This CDR3 is built from 11 residues. The V gene's germline CDR1 is GTSNPN and CDR2 SVGIG (reference sequence). Sequencing used peripheral blood. This sequence was found in a woman aged 45-65 years who had recovered from COVID-19. This chain connects TRBV30 to TRBJ1-2, with D possibly matching TRBD1 (6 bases). The CDR3 loop reads CAWSDRVGYTF. CDR3 DNA: TGTGCCTGGAGTGACAGGGTCGGCTACACCTTC.